The present entry profiles one TCR beta chain with its context. Reverse transcription of about 0.45 to 1 ug RNA used random hexamers. Amplification of TCR beta CDR3 used immunoSEQ multiplex PCR across 54 Vbeta and 13 Jbeta. TCRdb itself ran the immunoSEQ multiplex PCR reads through MiXCR, one entry per CDR3 protein. The sample yields some 300,000 distinct CDR3 sequences, over 75% seen once. Sequencing of TCR beta was carried out in blood CD8+ and CD4+ T cells. In contrast to the negatively isolated CD8+ and CD4+ T cells, TEMRA cells were FACS-enriched. The sample comes from a study of CD8 T cells in Susac syndrome. The sample was CD8+ T cells from PBMCs. This receptor was identified in a human donor with multiple sclerosis.

CDR3 coding DNA: TGTGCCAGCAGCTTGTTAGGGGAAGGGGATACACAAGAGACCCAGTACTTC. This translates into CASSLLGEGDTQETQYF. This chain uses TRBV5-6 with TRBJ2-5, with D maybe TRBD1 (5 bases). The germline V gene encodes CDR1 SGHDT and CDR2 YYEEEE. This CDR3 contains 17 residues. V shed 1 base and J shed 2 bases, with 18 bases lying between them.